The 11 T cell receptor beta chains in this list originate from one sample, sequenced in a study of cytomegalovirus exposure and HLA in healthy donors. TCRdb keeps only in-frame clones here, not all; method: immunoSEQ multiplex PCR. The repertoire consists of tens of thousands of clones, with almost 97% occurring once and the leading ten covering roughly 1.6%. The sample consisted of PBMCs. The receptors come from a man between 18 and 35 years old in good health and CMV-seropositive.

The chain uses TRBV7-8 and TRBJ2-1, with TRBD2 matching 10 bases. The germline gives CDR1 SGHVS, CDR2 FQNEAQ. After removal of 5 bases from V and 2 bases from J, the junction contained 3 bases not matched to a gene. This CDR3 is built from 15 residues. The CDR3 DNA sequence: TGTGCCAGCAGCGCCGGGACTAGCGCCTACAATGAGCAGTTCTTC. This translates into CASSAGTSAYNEQFF.

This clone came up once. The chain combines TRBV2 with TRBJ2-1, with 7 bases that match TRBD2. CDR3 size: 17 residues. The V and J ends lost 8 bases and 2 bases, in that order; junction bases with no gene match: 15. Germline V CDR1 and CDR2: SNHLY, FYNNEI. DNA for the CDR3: TGTGCCAGCCGGCTACAAGCGGGGACTCTACCCTACAATGAGCAGTTCTTC. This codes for CASRLQAGTLPYNEQFF.

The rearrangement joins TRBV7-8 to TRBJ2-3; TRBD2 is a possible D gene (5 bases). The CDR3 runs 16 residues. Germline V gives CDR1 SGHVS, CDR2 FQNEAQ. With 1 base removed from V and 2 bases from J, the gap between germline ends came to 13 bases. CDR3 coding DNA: TGTGCCAGCAGCTTAGAAGGAGCGGTCTACACAGATACGCAGTATTTT. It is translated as CASSLEGAVYTDTQYF.

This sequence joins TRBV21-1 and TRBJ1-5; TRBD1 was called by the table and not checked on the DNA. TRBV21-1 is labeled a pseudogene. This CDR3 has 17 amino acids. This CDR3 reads CARPVSELDRDNQPQHF. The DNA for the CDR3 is TGTGCCAGGCCTGTTAGCGAACTGGACAGGGACAATCAGCCCCAGCATTTT.

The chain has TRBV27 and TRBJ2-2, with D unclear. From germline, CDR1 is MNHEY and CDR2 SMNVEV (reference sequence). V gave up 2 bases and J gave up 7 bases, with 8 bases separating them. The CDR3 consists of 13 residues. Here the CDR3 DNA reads TGTGCCAGCAGTTTAAGCACTGTCGGGGAGCTGTTTTTT. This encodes CASSLSTVGELFF.

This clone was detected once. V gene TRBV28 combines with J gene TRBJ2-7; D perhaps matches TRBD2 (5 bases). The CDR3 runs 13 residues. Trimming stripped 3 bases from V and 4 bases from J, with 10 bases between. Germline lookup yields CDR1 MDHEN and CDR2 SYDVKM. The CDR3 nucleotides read TGTGCCAGCAGTTTGGAGGCAATTTACGAGCAGTACTTC. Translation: CASSLEAIYEQYF.

As DNA, the CDR3 is TGCGCCAGCAGCAAGAGCCGGGACTTGCGCCTAGAGACCCAGTACTTC. Translation: CASSKSRDLRLETQYF. V gene TRBV5-1 combines with J gene TRBJ2-5, with D possibly matching TRBD2 (6 bases). With 4 bases removed from V and 4 bases from J, the gap between germline ends came to 20 bases. Germline CDR1 is SGHRS and CDR2 is YFSETQ. This CDR3 is 16 amino acids long.

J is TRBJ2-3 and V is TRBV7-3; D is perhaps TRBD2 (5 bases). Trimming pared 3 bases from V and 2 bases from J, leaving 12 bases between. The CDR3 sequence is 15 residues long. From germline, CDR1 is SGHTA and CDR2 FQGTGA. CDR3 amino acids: CASSLASRSTDTQYF. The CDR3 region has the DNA TGTGCCAGCAGCTTGGCTAGCAGATCCACAGATACGCAGTATTTT. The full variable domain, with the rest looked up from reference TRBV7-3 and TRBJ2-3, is GAGVSQTPSNKVTEKGKYVELRCDPISGHTALYWYRQSLGQGPEFLIYFQGTGAADDSGLPNDRFFAVRPEGSVSTLKIQRTERGDSAVYLCASSLASRSTDTQYFGPGTRLTVL.

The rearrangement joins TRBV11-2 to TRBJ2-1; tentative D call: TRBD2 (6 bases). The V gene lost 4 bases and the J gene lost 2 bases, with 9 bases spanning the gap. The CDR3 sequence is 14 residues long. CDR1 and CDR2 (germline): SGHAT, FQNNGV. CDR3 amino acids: CASSSRLAYNEQFF. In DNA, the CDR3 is TGTGCCAGCAGCTCCAGACTAGCCTACAATGAGCAGTTCTTC.

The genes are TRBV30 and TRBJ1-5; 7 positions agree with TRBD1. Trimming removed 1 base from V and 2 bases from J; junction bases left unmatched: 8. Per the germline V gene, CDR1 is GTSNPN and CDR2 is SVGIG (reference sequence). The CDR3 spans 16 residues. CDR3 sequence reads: CAWSERGLVGNQPQHF. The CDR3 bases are TGTGCCTGGAGTGAAAGGGGGCTGGTCGGCAATCAGCCCCAGCATTTT.

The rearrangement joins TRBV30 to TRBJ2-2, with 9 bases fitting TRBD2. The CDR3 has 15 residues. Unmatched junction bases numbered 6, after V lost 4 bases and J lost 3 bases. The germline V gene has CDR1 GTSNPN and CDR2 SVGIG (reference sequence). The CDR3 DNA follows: TGTGCCTGGAAGATAATAGCGGGGGACACCGGGGAGCTGTTTTTT. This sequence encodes CAWKIIAGDTGELFF.